The clone carrying this T cell receptor (beta chain) occurred many times. Its antigen is as yet unknown. These data originate in a study of early T cells in non-severe SARS-CoV-2 infection. Study-level information: The input, bulk RNA from unsorted whole blood, was sequenced, and chains were unpaired.

One entry per CDR3 protein, called by TCRdb with MiXCR from the 5' RACE reads. The table lists 35,000 to 40,000 distinct CDR3 sequences, 4.5% to 5.5% of them singletons. The junction had 8 bases not matched to a gene; V was cut back by 3 bases and J by 4 bases. The germline gives CDR1 SGHAT, CDR2 FQNNGV. The CDR3 is 16 amino acids. Notes on the study in general: VDJdb matching, biased toward anti-spike CD8 responses, missed private and CD4 specificities.

This rearrangement joins TRBV11-2 to TRBJ2-1; 8 bases agree with TRBD2. The sequence was collected from an adult who was a healthcare worker with PCR-confirmed SARS-CoV-2 infection or an uninfected control (not recorded which). The sample comprised whole blood. CDR3 in DNA: TGTGCCAGCAGCTTCCTACGGGGGGGGCCTTACAATGAGCAGTTCTTC. This translates into CASSFLRGGPYNEQFF. Variable domain in full (rest from reference TRBV11-2 and TRBJ2-1): EAGVAQSPRYKIIEKRQSVAFWCNPISGHATLYWYQQILGQGPKLLIQFQNNGVVDDSQLPKDRFSAERLKGVDSTLKIQPAKLEDSAVYLCASSFLRGGPYNEQFFGPGTRLTVL.